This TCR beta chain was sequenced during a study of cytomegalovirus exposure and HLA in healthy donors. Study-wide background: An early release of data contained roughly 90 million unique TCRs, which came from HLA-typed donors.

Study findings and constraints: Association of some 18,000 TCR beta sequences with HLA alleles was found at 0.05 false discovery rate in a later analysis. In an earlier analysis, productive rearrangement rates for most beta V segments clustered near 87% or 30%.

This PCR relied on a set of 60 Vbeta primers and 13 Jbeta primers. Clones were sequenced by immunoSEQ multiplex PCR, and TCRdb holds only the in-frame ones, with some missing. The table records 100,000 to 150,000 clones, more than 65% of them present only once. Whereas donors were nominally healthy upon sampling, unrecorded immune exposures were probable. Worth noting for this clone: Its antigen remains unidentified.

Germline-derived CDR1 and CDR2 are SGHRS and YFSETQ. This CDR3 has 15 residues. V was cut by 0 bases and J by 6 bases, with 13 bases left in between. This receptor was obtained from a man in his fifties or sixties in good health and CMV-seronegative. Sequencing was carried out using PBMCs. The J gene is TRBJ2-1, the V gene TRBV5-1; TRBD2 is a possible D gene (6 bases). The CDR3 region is CASSLEVGAGNEQFF. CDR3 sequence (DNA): TGCGCCAGCAGCTTGGAAGTAGGAGCGGGCAATGAGCAGTTCTTC.